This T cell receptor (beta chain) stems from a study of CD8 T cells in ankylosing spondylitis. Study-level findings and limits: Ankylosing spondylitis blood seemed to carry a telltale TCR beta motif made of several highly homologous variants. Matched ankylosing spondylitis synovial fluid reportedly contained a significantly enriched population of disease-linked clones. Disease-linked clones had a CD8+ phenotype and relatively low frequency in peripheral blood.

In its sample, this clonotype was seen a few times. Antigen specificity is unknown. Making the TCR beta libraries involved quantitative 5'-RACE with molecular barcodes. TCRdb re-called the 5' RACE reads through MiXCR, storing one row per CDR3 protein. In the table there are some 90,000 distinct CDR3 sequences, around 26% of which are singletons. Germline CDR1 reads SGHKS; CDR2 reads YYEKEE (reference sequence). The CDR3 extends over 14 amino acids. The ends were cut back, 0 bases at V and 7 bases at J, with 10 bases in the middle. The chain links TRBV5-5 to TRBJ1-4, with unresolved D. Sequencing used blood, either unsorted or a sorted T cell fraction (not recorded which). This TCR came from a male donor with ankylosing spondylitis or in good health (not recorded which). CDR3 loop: CASSLGLRSEKLFF. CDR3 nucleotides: TGTGCCAGCAGCTTGGGCCTAAGGTCTGAAAAACTGTTTTTT.